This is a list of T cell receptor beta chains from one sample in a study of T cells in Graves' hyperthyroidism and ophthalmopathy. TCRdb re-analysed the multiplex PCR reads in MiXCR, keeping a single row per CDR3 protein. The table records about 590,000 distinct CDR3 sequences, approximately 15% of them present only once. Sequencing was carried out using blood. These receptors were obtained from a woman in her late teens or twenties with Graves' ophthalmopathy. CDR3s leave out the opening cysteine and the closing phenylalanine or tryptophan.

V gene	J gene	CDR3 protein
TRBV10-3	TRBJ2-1	AISQGNGYNEQF
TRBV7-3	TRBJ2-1	ASSLMGGEFDEQF
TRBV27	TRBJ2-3	ASSFRTRGHGQY
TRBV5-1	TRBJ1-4	ASSSVANEKLF
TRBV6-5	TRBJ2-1	ASNLAGDYNEQF
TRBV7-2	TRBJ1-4	ASSLLGGGPPMSELF
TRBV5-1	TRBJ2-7	ASSFLAGGTYEQY
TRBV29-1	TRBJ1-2	SVPKAEGYANYGYT
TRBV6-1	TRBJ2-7	ASSEPPLGPYEQY
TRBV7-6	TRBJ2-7	ASSLEEAYEQY
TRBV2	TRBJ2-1	ASMRGGSYNEQF
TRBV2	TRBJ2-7	ASSDGSPYEQY
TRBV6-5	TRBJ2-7	ASSFMTGWPYEQY
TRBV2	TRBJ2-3	ASRDGAYRADTQY
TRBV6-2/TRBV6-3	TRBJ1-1	ASSYWGGQNTEAF
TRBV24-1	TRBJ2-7	ATSNGQLSSYEQY
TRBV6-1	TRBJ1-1	ASSYSPGQATEAF
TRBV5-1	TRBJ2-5	ASSLSLNLLAGGTETQY
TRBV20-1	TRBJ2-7	SAKRGLAGTYEQY
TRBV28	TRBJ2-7	ASRVAGGGYEQY
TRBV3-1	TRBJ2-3	ASSSGTGGGTDTQY
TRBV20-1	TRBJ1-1	SARPDLSNTEAF
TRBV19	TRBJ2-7	ASSRQGALSYEQY
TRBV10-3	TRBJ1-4	AISDASTNEKLF
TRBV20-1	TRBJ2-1	SASPPASNEQF
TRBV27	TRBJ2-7	ASSTDWGGGEQY
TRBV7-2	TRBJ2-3	ASSLLAGGADTQY
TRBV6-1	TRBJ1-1	ASMRIHRTFEAF
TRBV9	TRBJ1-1	ASSVAGYTEAF
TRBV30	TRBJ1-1	AWERSEAF
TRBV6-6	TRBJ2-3	ASSYSMVSGGVSDTQY
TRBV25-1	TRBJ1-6	ASSEYSPLTGGLFYNSPLH